What follows are 22 T cell receptor beta chains derived from one specimen sequenced in a study of cytomegalovirus exposure and HLA in healthy donors. A multiplex PCR was run with 60 Vbeta primers and 13 Jbeta primers. Produced via immunoSEQ multiplex PCR; TCRdb's table is partial and in-frame only. The repertoire holds about 140,000 clones, with roughly 74% as singletons. Sequenced sample: PBMCs. All receptors come from a man in his forties in good health and CMV-seronegative.

The chain recombines TRBV5-1 with TRBJ2-3, with 10 positions matching TRBD2. This CDR3 is 15 amino acids long. CDR1 and CDR2 from the germline V gene are SGHRS and YFSETQ. Trimming removed 0 bases from V and 4 bases from J; junction bases left unmatched: 2. The CDR3 DNA is TGCGCCAGCAGCTTGGCTCTAGCGGGGGCAGATACGCAGTATTTT. Translation gives CASSLALAGADTQYF.

This rearrangement joins TRBV5-1 to TRBJ2-7, with 9 nucleotides matching TRBD1. With 4 bases clipped from V and 2 bases from J, the junction kept 7 bases outside the gene matches. CDR3 length: 15 amino acids. Germline V gene lookup returns CDR1 SGHRS and CDR2 YFSETQ. CDR3 in DNA: TGCGCCAGCAGCCCCATTACAGGGGGCCCCTACGAGCAGTACTTC. This encodes CASSPITGGPYEQYF.

The chain recombines TRBV15 with TRBJ2-5; maybe TRBD2 (6 bases). This CDR3 contains 15 residues. Trimming removed 3 bases from V and 5 bases from J, with 16 bases in between. Germline values: CDR1 LNHNV, CDR2 YYDKDF (reference sequence). As DNA, the CDR3 is TGTGCCACCAGCAGCTCGGGACTCCATCTTGAGACCCAGTACTTC. Translation: CATSSSGLHLETQYF.

This rearrangement joins TRBV7-6 to TRBJ2-7, with D perhaps matching TRBD1 (6 bases). The CDR3 has 12 residues. V shed 7 bases and J shed 6 bases, with 13 bases lying between them. Germline V gene sequence: CDR1 SGHVS, CDR2 FNYEAQ. In DNA form, the CDR3 reads TGTGCCAGCACCCTAGGGGGTGCCGAGCAGTACTTC. Translation gives CASTLGGAEQYF.

The genes are TRBV30 and TRBJ2-2, with 7 nucleotides matching TRBD1. The CDR3 contains 15 residues. V dropped 6 bases and J dropped 2; count of bases not matched to a gene: 9. Germline assignment: CDR1 GTSNPN and CDR2 SVGIG (reference sequence). For the CDR3, the DNA is TGTGCCTGTCCGACAGGGCCCCTTAACACCGGGGAGCTGTTTTTT. It yields the protein CACPTGPLNTGELFF.

The CDR3 nucleotides are TGTGCCAGCAGTTTATGGGCAGGCGGCACAGATACGCAGTATTTT. Translating gives CASSLWAGGTDTQYF. The J gene is TRBJ2-3, the V gene TRBV28, with no clear D. Germline V CDR1 and CDR2: MDHEN, SYDVKM. The V and J ends lost 0 bases and 1 base respectively, with 8 bases between them. This CDR3 has 15 amino acids.

The chain employs TRBV15 and TRBJ1-1, with D possibly being TRBD1 (5 bases). The CDR3 spans 17 residues. With 0 bases removed from V and 5 bases from J, the gap between germline ends came to 19 bases. CDR1 and CDR2 from the germline V gene are LNHNV and YYDKDF (reference sequence). CDR3 nucleotide sequence: TGTGCCACCAGCAGAGACGTTACGGCCAGGGTAGGGACTGAAGCTTTCTTT. Its translation is CATSRDVTARVGTEAFF.

V gene TRBV5-8 combines with J gene TRBJ2-1, with D tentatively TRBD2 (5 bases). Per germline, CDR1 SGHTS and CDR2 YDEGEE. Between the trimmed V and J ends, which lost 4 bases and 2 bases, there was a span of 13 bases. The CDR3 loop spans 15 amino acids. The CDR3 region has the DNA TGTGCCAGCAGCCCCGGACTTTTTACCTACAATGAGCAGTTCTTC. Protein product: CASSPGLFTYNEQFF.

J is TRBJ1-5 and V is TRBV6-5; 7 bases are a match to TRBD1. Trimming cost V 4 bases and J 5 bases; bases outside gene matches: 8. CDR3 length: 15 residues. Looked up from germline, CDR1 is MNHEY and CDR2 is SVGAGI. CDR3 coding DNA: TGTGCCAGCAGTTTACCGACAGGGCAATATCAGCCCCAGCATTTT. Amino acid sequence: CASSLPTGQYQPQHF.

The CDR3 DNA reads as TGTGCCAGCAGCCAAGGTTTGGGACAGGATAACTATGGCTACACCTTC. Amino acids: CASSQGLGQDNYGYTF. The chain is built from TRBV4-2 and TRBJ1-2, with 8 bases lining up with TRBD1. The V gene's germline CDR1 is LGHNA and CDR2 YNFKEQ. The CDR3 consists of 16 residues. The V segment lost 1 base and the J segment 1 base; nucleotides outside the gene matches: 5.

For this clone: One junction end disagrees with the germline gene, perhaps due to a read error. V is TRBV10-2 and J is TRBJ2-3, with 9 nucleotides matching TRBD2. From germline, CDR1 is WSHSY and CDR2 SAAADI. This CDR3 spans 11 amino acids. DNA for the CDR3: TGCGCCAGCAGTGAGCAGCGGGGGGTACATTTT. Translated, it gives CASSEQRGVHF.

The chain combines TRBV11-2 with TRBJ2-2, with no clear D. Germline values: CDR1 SGHAT, CDR2 FQNNGV. CDR3 length: 15 residues. Trimming pared 5 bases from V and 4 bases from J, leaving 14 bases between. The CDR3 region has the DNA TGTGCCAGCAGCGAGACCTCCTCGGGCACCGGGGAGCTGTTTTTT. It encodes CASSETSSGTGELFF.

The chain links TRBV11-2 to TRBJ1-2; the D is unclear. There are 15 residues in the CDR3. Per the germline V gene, CDR1 is SGHAT and CDR2 is FQNNGV. The V gene lost 1 base and the J gene lost 0 bases, with 9 bases spanning the gap. The DNA of the CDR3 is TGTGCCAGCAGCTTAGGTCCATACTCTAACTATGGCTACACCTTC. Protein: CASSLGPYSNYGYTF.

V gene TRBV7-9 combines with J gene TRBJ2-7; the D is unclear. Trimming left V 6 bases short and J 5 bases short, with 5 bases between. CDR1 and CDR2 (germline): SEHNR, FQNEAQ (reference sequence). The CDR3 length is 10 residues. CDR3 sequence reads: CASRGDEQYF. The CDR3 DNA follows: TGTGCCAGCAGAGGAGACGAGCAGTACTTC.

This chain joins TRBV4-3 and TRBJ1-4; D is possibly TRBD1 (5 bases). Germline CDR1 is LGHNA and CDR2 is YSLEER. The CDR3 is 14 amino acids. V lost 0 bases, J lost 14 bases, and 16 bases lay in between. The CDR3 is CASSQDRGYDELFF. The CDR3 bases are TGCGCCAGCAGCCAAGATCGGGGGTATGACGAGCTGTTTTTT.

The CDR3, as DNA: TGTGCCAGCAGCTTAGAAGGGGGGGCCAGTGAAGCTTTCTTT. The encoded protein is CASSLEGGASEAFF. The gene calls are TRBV7-9 and TRBJ1-1; possible D gene TRBD1, 6 bases. Trimming shortened V by 1 base and J by 7 bases, and 13 bases separated the two germline ends. The germline gives CDR1 SEHNR, CDR2 FQNEAQ (reference sequence). The CDR3 runs 14 residues.

This clone has only one observation. The genes are TRBV28 and TRBJ1-6; no reliable D call. The CDR3 length is 14 residues. The V end lost 7 bases, the J end lost 8 bases, and 15 bases lay between the germline ends. Looked up from germline, CDR1 is MDHEN and CDR2 is SYDVKM. The CDR3 is CASITPGIHSPLHF. Here the CDR3 DNA reads TGTGCCAGCATAACACCAGGAATCCATTCACCCCTCCACTTT.

CDR3 sequence: CASSLWGDTEAFF. In DNA form, the CDR3 reads TGCGCCAGCAGCTTGTGGGGGGACACTGAAGCTTTCTTT. This chain links TRBV5-1 with TRBJ1-1, with D perhaps matching TRBD1 (5 bases). The CDR3 is made up of 13 amino acids. The V end was cut by 1 base, the J end by 3 bases, with 7 bases between. The germline V gene encodes CDR1 SGHRS and CDR2 YFSETQ.

The rearrangement joins TRBV4-3 to TRBJ1-2, with 7 bases fitting TRBD1. CDR1 is LGHNA and CDR2 is YSLEER in the germline V gene. This CDR3 is 13 amino acids long. The V and J ends lost 5 bases and 5 bases, in that order; junction bases with no gene match: 5. CDR3 coding DNA: TGCGCCAGCAGCGACAGGGCGAATTATGGCTACACCTTC. This sequence encodes CASSDRANYGYTF.

This sequence joins TRBV4-1 and TRBJ2-4; D remains ambiguous. V lost 0 bases and J 7 bases, leaving 4 bases between the germline ends. The CDR3 consists of 12 residues. CDR1 MGHRA and CDR2 YSYEKL come from the germline V gene. CDR3 region: CASSQDYNIQYF. CDR3 nucleotide sequence: TGCGCCAGCAGCCAAGATTATAACATTCAGTACTTC.

The DNA for the CDR3 is TGCGCCAGCAGCCAGTTAGCGGGGGGGATCACAGATACGCAGTATTTT. Its translation is CASSQLAGGITDTQYF. The chain joins TRBV5-1 to TRBJ2-3; 11 bases match TRBD2. V was pared by 4 bases and J by 2 bases, with 6 bases of the junction left unmatched. Germline assignment: CDR1 SGHRS and CDR2 YFSETQ. This CDR3 spans 16 amino acids.

This clone appeared a few times. The CDR3 sequence: CASSGRDRGVEQYF. The DNA of the CDR3 is TGTGCCAGCAGTGGCCGGGACAGGGGTGTTGAGCAGTACTTC. The V call is TRBV2, the J call TRBJ2-7; 10 bases line up with TRBD1. With V trimmed by 4 bases and J by 7 bases, 7 bases remained unmatched. Germline-derived CDR1 and CDR2 are SNHLY and FYNNEI. The CDR3 runs 14 residues.